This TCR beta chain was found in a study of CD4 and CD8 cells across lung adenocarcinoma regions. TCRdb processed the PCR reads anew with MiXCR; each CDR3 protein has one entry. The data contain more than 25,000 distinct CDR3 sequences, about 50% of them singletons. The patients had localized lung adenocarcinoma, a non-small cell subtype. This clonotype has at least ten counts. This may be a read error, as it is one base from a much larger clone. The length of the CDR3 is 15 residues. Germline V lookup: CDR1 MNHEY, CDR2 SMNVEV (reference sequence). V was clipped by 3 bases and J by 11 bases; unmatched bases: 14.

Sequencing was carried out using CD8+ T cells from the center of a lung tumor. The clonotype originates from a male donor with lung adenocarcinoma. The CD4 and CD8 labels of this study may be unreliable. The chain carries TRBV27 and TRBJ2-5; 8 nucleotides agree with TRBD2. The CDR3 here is CASSFVGRAYNEQYF. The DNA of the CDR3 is TGTGCCAGCAGTTTTGTCGGGAGGGCCTACAATGAGCAGTACTTC.